Listed below are T cell receptor beta chains from one sample, sequenced in a study of CD8+CD57+ T cells in acquired aplastic anemia. TCRdb fed the reads into MiXCR, producing one record per CDR3 protein. Of under 200,000 distinct CDR3 sequences in the sample, roughly 48% were seen once. Input material: sorted CD4+, CD8+, or CD8+CD57+ T cells (not recorded which) from PBMCs. The receptor source for this set is a human donor with aplastic anemia. CDR3s include the opening cysteine and the closing phenylalanine or tryptophan. The D gene is left open where the match is weak. The listing skips clone size in some rows; elsewhere it reads once, few, many or a size class.

v_call	cdr3_length	clone_size	d_call	j_call	cdr3_nt	cdr3_aa
TRBV5-1	17	NA	NA	TRBJ2-7	TGCGCCAGCAGCCTCAGGGCCAGTGGGCGTGGGGACTACGAGCAGTACTTC	CASSLRASGRGDYEQYF
TRBV9	14	NA	TRBD2	TRBJ2-5	TGTGCCAGCAGCGGACTAGCGGGTTCAGAGACCCAGTACTTC	CASSGLAGSETQYF
TRBV9	16	NA	NA	TRBJ2-3	TGTGCCAGCAGCAGGACGACAGGACCTAGCACAGATACGCAGTATTTT	CASSRTTGPSTDTQYF
TRBV24-1	15	NA	TRBD1	TRBJ2-5	TGTGCCACCAGTGAGGGCGGGACAGGGGAGGAGACCCAGTACTTC	CATSEGGTGEETQYF
TRBV7-6	13	NA	TRBD1	TRBJ2-7	TGTGCCAGCAGCTTGGGACAGGGCCACGAGCAGTACTTC	CASSLGQGHEQYF
TRBV15	15	NA	NA	TRBJ2-3	TGTGCCACCAGCAGAGGCTGGGAGTACACAGATACGCAGTATTTT	CATSRGWEYTDTQYF
TRBV27	14	NA	TRBD1	TRBJ1-6	TGTGCCAGCACCCCCGGGACAGGGGGGGGACCCCTCCACTTT	CASTPGTGGGPLHF
TRBV20-1	12	NA	TRBD2	TRBJ2-5	TGCAGTGCTAGACTAGCGGAAGAGACCCAGTACTTC	CSARLAEETQYF
TRBV19	14	once	TRBD1	TRBJ2-3	TGTGCCAGTAGTGATACAGGGGGCACAGATACGCAGTATTTT	CASSDTGGTDTQYF
TRBV28	14	few	NA	TRBJ2-7	TGTGCCAGCTGGGGCAGGGGAGGCTTCTACGAGCAGTACTTC	CASWGRGGFYEQYF
TRBV5-6	17	NA	NA	TRBJ2-2	TGTGCCAGCGGCTTCCTAGCGAGACATGGAAACACCGGGGAGCTGTTTTTT	CASGFLARHGNTGELFF
TRBV14	15	NA	NA	TRBJ2-3	TGTGCCAGCAGCGATGTAACAGGGAGACCAGATACGCAGTATTTT	CASSDVTGRPDTQYF
TRBV15	15	NA	TRBD1	TRBJ1-4	TGTGCCACCAGCAGACAGGGGGCGCGAGGGGAAAAACTGTTTTTT	CATSRQGARGEKLFF
TRBV7-3	12	NA	NA	TRBJ1-2	TGTGCCAGCAGCTTAGAGTTTCTTGGCTACACCTTC	CASSLEFLGYTF
TRBV29-1	13	NA	TRBD2	TRBJ2-3	TGCAGCGTAAGCGGGAGACACACAGATACGCAGTATTTT	CSVSGRHTDTQYF
TRBV29-1	14	few	TRBD1	TRBJ1-3	TGCAGCGTAAAACAGGGGGCACGGGGAAACACCATATATTTT	CSVKQGARGNTIYF
TRBV7-3	15	many	NA	TRBJ1-6	TGTGCCAGCAGCATCACCGGGCCGATTAATTCACCCCTCCACTTT	CASSITGPINSPLHF
TRBV11-2	16	few	TRBD2	TRBJ2-1	TGTGCCAGCAGCCACCGGACTAGCGGGGGGGCCTATGAGCAGTTCTTC	CASSHRTSGGAYEQFF
TRBV30	14	many	TRBD2	TRBJ2-5	TGTGCCTGGACGCGACTAGCGGGAGGAGAGACCCAGTACTTC	CAWTRLAGGETQYF
TRBV29-1	13	NA	TRBD1	TRBJ1-1	TGCAGCGTTAAGGGACAGACTCGGACTGAAGCTTTCTTT	CSVKGQTRTEAFF
TRBV3-1	14	few	NA	TRBJ2-2	TGTGCCAGCAGCCCGGGGCCTAACACCGGGGAGCTGTTTTTT	CASSPGPNTGELFF
TRBV6-5	12	many	NA	TRBJ1-6	TGTGCCAGCAACGCGGCGGAACCACCCCTCCACTTT	CASNAAEPPLHF
TRBV5-5	16	many	NA	TRBJ1-3	TGTGCCAGCAGCTTGGATCCTGGCAGTAGCGGAAACACCATATATTTT	CASSLDPGSSGNTIYF
TRBV11-2	15	many	TRBD1	TRBJ1-2	TGTGCCAGCAGCTCCCCCCGGGACAGGGGGCTAGGCTACACCTTC	CASSSPRDRGLGYTF
TRBV30	13	NA	TRBD1	TRBJ1-2	TGTGCCGTCCGGGACAGGGGGCAAGGTGGCTACACCTTC	CAVRDRGQGGYTF
TRBV4-1	13	many	NA	TRBJ2-1	TGCGCCAGCAGCCTCGATACCCAATATGAGCAGTTCTTC	CASSLDTQYEQFF
TRBV5-8	14	many	NA	TRBJ2-1	TGTGCCAGCAGCTTGGTGCGGGTCGGGAATGAGCAGTTCTTC	CASSLVRVGNEQFF
TRBV19	16	many	TRBD2	TRBJ2-2	TGTGCCAGTAGTATTAAGCGGGAGGGTATCACCGGGGAGCTGTTTTTT	CASSIKREGITGELFF
TRBV12-3/TRBV12-4	16	NA	TRBD2	TRBJ2-1	TGTGCCAGCAGTTTAGGTAGCGGGAGGGCCGACAATGAGCAGTTCTTC	CASSLGSGRADNEQFF
TRBV5-8	15	many	NA	TRBJ1-2	TGTGCCAGCAGCTTGGAAGGAGGGGGGAGGTATGGCTACACCTTC	CASSLEGGGRYGYTF